This is a list of T cell receptor beta chains from one sample in a study of CD8 T cell repertoires and HIV-1 epitope variants. Clones were read by immunoSEQ multiplex PCR, and TCRdb kept only the in-frame ones, dropping some. The data show 2,000 to 3,000 clones, approximately 70% seen once. For these receptors, no antigen is known. What was sequenced was cultured CD8+ T cells derived from PBMCs. These receptors all come from a male donor with HIV. The CDR3 runs from the conserved cysteine through the conserved F or W. Fields, in order: D gene, V gene, J gene, clone size, CDR3 DNA, CDR3 protein. The D gene is left open where the match is weak. Clone size appears in some rows only: once, few, many, or a class for an expanded clone.

D: .
V: TRBV6-6
J: TRBJ1-6
size: .
DNA: TGTGCCAGCAGTCCGACAAGGAGCTCCTATAATTCACCCCTCCACTTT
CDR3: CASSPTRSSYNSPLHF

D: .
V: TRBV6-5
J: TRBJ2-7
size: .
DNA: TGTGCCAGCAGTTACGAGGCAGACAGCTACGAGCAGTACTTC
CDR3: CASSYEADSYEQYF

D: TRBD1
V: TRBV5-1
J: TRBJ1-5
size: few
DNA: TGCGCCAGCAGCCCGACAGGGCATCAGCCCCAGCATTTT
CDR3: CASSPTGHQPQHF

D: .
V: TRBV29-1
J: TRBJ2-4
size: .
DNA: TGCAGCGTTGACCATGGGACTTTAAACATTCAGTACTTC
CDR3: CSVDHGTLNIQYF

D: TRBD1
V: TRBV25-1
J: TRBJ2-5
size: .
DNA: TGTGCCAGCAGTGAAGGGACAGGGGGCGGGGAGACCCAGTACTTC
CDR3: CASSEGTGGGETQYF

D: .
V: TRBV19
J: TRBJ1-5
size: medium-sized
DNA: TGTGCCAGTAGTATAGTTCCGGAGGGGCCCCAGCATTTT
CDR3: CASSIVPEGPQHF

D: .
V: TRBV28
J: TRBJ1-5
size: .
DNA: TGTGCCAGCAGGCCCGAGGACAGTCAGCCCCAGCATTTT
CDR3: CASRPEDSQPQHF

D: .
V: TRBV6-5
J: TRBJ2-6
size: .
DNA: TGTGCCAGCAGTTACTCCTTCTCTGGGGCCAACGTCCTGACTTTC
CDR3: CASSYSFSGANVLTF

D: TRBD2
V: TRBV29-1
J: TRBJ2-1
size: few
DNA: TGCAGCGTTCGTCAACTAGCGGGAGTGGGCAATGAGCAGTTCTTC
CDR3: CSVRQLAGVGNEQFF

D: TRBD2
V: TRBV7-6
J: TRBJ2-3
size: .
DNA: TGTGCCAGCCGTATTAGCGGGAGTAGCACAGATACGCAGTATTTT
CDR3: CASRISGSSTDTQYF

D: .
V: TRBV13
J: TRBJ1-5
size: .
DNA: TGTGCCAGTGGTATTCCCGACAGGTTAAATCAGCCCCAGCATTTT
CDR3: CASGIPDRLNQPQHF

D: TRBD2
V: TRBV15
J: TRBJ2-1
size: few
DNA: TGTGCCACCAGCAGAGATCGGCTAGCGGGGGGAAGCTCCTACAATGAGCAGTTCTTC
CDR3: CATSRDRLAGGSSYNEQFF

D: .
V: TRBV5-4
J: TRBJ1-1
size: .
DNA: TGTGCCAGCAGCCTCGGGACGGGGACTGAAGCTTTCTTT
CDR3: CASSLGTGTEAFF

D: .
V: TRBV29-1
J: TRBJ1-2
size: few
DNA: TGCAGCGTTGAGTCAGGTCATGGCTACACCTTC
CDR3: CSVESGHGYTF

D: .
V: TRBV7-8
J: TRBJ1-5
size: .
DNA: TGTGCCAGCACCAAACAGGGTAATCAACCCCAGCATTTT
CDR3: CASTKQGNQPQHF

D: .
V: TRBV9
J: TRBJ2-3
size: .
DNA: TGTGCCAGCAGTTACCGGGACCCCGCAGATACGCAGTATTTT
CDR3: CASSYRDPADTQYF

D: .
V: TRBV5-6
J: TRBJ2-7
size: few
DNA: TGTGCCAGCAGCTCGTTACATCTATACGAGCAGTACTTC
CDR3: CASSSLHLYEQYF

D: .
V: TRBV5-1
J: TRBJ2-3
size: .
DNA: TGCGCCAGCAGGGGACCACCTACAGATACGCAGTATTTT
CDR3: CASRGPPTDTQYF

D: TRBD2
V: TRBV29-1
J: TRBJ2-7
size: .
DNA: TGCAGCGTTGAAGAAGGGACTAGCGGGATTGTGCAGTACTTC
CDR3: CSVEEGTSGIVQYF

D: .
V: TRBV18
J: TRBJ2-7
size: .
DNA: TGTGCCAGCTCACCACGGGAAACCTCCAGCTCCTACGAGCAGTACTTC
CDR3: CASSPRETSSSYEQYF

D: .
V: TRBV28
J: TRBJ2-2
size: .
DNA: TGTGCCAGCAGTTTCTTACCGGGACCGCGCTGGACCGGGGAGCTGTTTTTT
CDR3: CASSFLPGPRWTGELFF

D: TRBD1
V: TRBV5-1
J: TRBJ1-2
size: .
DNA: TGCGCCAGCAGCACAAACTTCGACAGGGCTGACTATGGCTACACCTTC
CDR3: CASSTNFDRADYGYTF

D: TRBD2
V: TRBV11-2
J: TRBJ2-5
size: once
DNA: TGTGCCAGCAGCTCGGACATCGGACTAGCGGAAAACCAAGAGACCCAGTACTTC
CDR3: CASSSDIGLAENQETQYF

D: TRBD1
V: TRBV23-1
J: TRBJ1-1
size: few
DNA: TGCGCCAGCAGTCATTCCGGGACAGGGGTGAACACTGAAGCTTTCTTT
CDR3: CASSHSGTGVNTEAFF

D: .
V: TRBV15
J: TRBJ2-5
size: large
DNA: TGTGCCACCAGCAGAGATCGGAGAGAGACCCAGTACTTC
CDR3: CATSRDRRETQYF

D: .
V: TRBV4-3
J: TRBJ2-5
size: .
DNA: TGCGCCAGCAGCCAAGATTCTACCCAAGAGACCCAGTACTTC
CDR3: CASSQDSTQETQYF

D: .
V: TRBV28
J: TRBJ1-6
size: few
DNA: TGTGCCAGCAGTTTGGGAGGGGACTCACCCCTCCACTTT
CDR3: CASSLGGDSPLHF

D: .
V: TRBV28
J: TRBJ2-2
size: few
DNA: TGTGCCAGCGGGTTGTCTGCCGGGGAGCTGTTTTTT
CDR3: CASGLSAGELFF

D: .
V: TRBV6-5
J: TRBJ2-1
size: .
DNA: TGTGCCAGCAGTTACCTTGGGCGGTCCAATGAGCAGTTCTTC
CDR3: CASSYLGRSNEQFF

D: .
V: TRBV28
J: TRBJ2-1
size: few
DNA: TGTGCCAGCAGTTTAACAGGGAATGAGCAGTTCTTC
CDR3: CASSLTGNEQFF

D: .
V: TRBV2
J: TRBJ2-1
size: .
DNA: TGTGCCAGCAGTGAAGCGGGCGGCTACAATGAGCAGTTCTTC
CDR3: CASSEAGGYNEQFF

D: .
V: TRBV7-6
J: TRBJ1-1
size: .
DNA: TGTGCCAGCAGCTTAGGGGAGAACACTGAAGCTTTCTTT
CDR3: CASSLGENTEAFF

D: TRBD1
V: TRBV5-4
J: TRBJ1-1
size: .
DNA: TGTGCCAGCAGGGAAGACAGGGGAGGGGACACTGAAGCTTTCTTT
CDR3: CASREDRGGDTEAFF

D: TRBD2
V: TRBV5-1
J: TRBJ2-3
size: .
DNA: TGCGCCAGCAGCCCCGGTGTAGCGGGAGCTAGCACAGATACGCAGTATTTT
CDR3: CASSPGVAGASTDTQYF

D: TRBD2
V: TRBV27
J: TRBJ2-3
size: .
DNA: TGTGCCAGCAGTTTATTTGGTCTAGCGGGAGGTGCGACAGATACGCAGTATTTT
CDR3: CASSLFGLAGGATDTQYF

D: .
V: TRBV5-4
J: TRBJ1-1
size: .
DNA: TGTGCCAGCAGCTTTATGGGGGGTGACACTGAAGCTTTCTTT
CDR3: CASSFMGGDTEAFF

D: .
V: TRBV9
J: TRBJ1-4
size: .
DNA: TGTGCCAGCAGCCCGGATCCGGGACGGATTAATGAAAAACTGTTTTTT
CDR3: CASSPDPGRINEKLFF

D: .
V: TRBV9
J: TRBJ1-1
size: .
DNA: TGTGCCAGCAGCGTAGATGGAGGCTGGAACACTGAAGCTTTCTTT
CDR3: CASSVDGGWNTEAFF

D: .
V: TRBV4-3
J: TRBJ1-1
size: once
DNA: TGCGCCAGCAGCCAAGGGTCGGGTGGATTTTACACTGAAGCTTTCTTT
CDR3: CASSQGSGGFYTEAFF

D: .
V: TRBV19
J: TRBJ2-1
size: .
DNA: TGTGCCAGTAGTCCGGACTTTTCCTCCTACAATGAGCAGTTCTTC
CDR3: CASSPDFSSYNEQFF

D: .
V: TRBV9
J: TRBJ2-2
size: .
DNA: TGTGCCAGCACCCCCCGCGGGACCGGGGAGCTGTTTTTT
CDR3: CASTPRGTGELFF

D: TRBD1
V: TRBV4-1
J: TRBJ2-2
size: few
DNA: TGCGCCAGCAGCCTAGGGACAGGGAGGACCGGGGAGCTGTTTTTT
CDR3: CASSLGTGRTGELFF

D: TRBD2
V: TRBV6-5
J: TRBJ2-1
size: few
DNA: TGTGCCAGCAGTTACTCACCTAGCGGGAGTAGGAATGAGCAGTTCTTC
CDR3: CASSYSPSGSRNEQFF

D: .
V: TRBV27
J: TRBJ2-7
size: .
DNA: TGTGCCAGCAGGGGTAACTCCTACGAGCAGTACTTC
CDR3: CASRGNSYEQYF

D: .
V: TRBV29-1
J: TRBJ2-7
size: .
DNA: TGCAGCGTGGAGGGGAGTAGCTACGAGCAGTACTTC
CDR3: CSVEGSSYEQYF

D: .
V: TRBV9
J: TRBJ2-2
size: .
DNA: TGTGCCAGCACCACTAATAGTAGGTCCGGGGAGCTGTTTTTT
CDR3: CASTTNSRSGELFF

D: .
V: TRBV2
J: TRBJ1-1
size: .
DNA: TGTGCCAGCAGTGAAGCTTTCTTT
CDR3: CASSEAFF

D: TRBD1
V: TRBV2
J: TRBJ1-4
size: .
DNA: TGTGCCAGCAGCGAGGGGGCGTTTGAAAAACTGTTTTTT
CDR3: CASSEGAFEKLFF

D: .
V: TRBV19
J: TRBJ2-7
size: few
DNA: TGTGCCAGTAGTACGGGTCTTAAGTACGAGCAGTACTTC
CDR3: CASSTGLKYEQYF

D: .
V: TRBV4-3
J: TRBJ1-4
size: large
DNA: TGCGCCAGCAGCCAAGATTCAACGGGGAACATTGCAACTAATGAAAAACTGTTTTTT
CDR3: CASSQDSTGNIATNEKLFF

D: TRBD2
V: TRBV7-2
J: TRBJ2-3
size: few
DNA: TGTGCCAGCAGCTTGGGACTAGCGGGAGGGCCCACAGATACGCAGTATTTT
CDR3: CASSLGLAGGPTDTQYF

D: TRBD2
V: TRBV4-3
J: TRBJ2-1
size: once
DNA: TGCGCCAGCAGCCAAGAATGGGGGGGCAATGAGCAGTTCTTC
CDR3: CASSQEWGGNEQFF

D: .
V: TRBV2
J: TRBJ2-3
size: .
DNA: TGTGCCAGCAGTGAATTGGGGGTGGTCGGCACAGATACGCAGTATTTT
CDR3: CASSELGVVGTDTQYF

D: .
V: TRBV28
J: TRBJ2-1
size: .
DNA: TGTGCCAGCAGTTTACAGGGAGGTGAGCAGTTCTTC
CDR3: CASSLQGGEQFF

D: TRBD2
V: TRBV18
J: TRBJ2-1
size: .
DNA: TGTGCCAGCTCGCTAGCGGGGGGGCCGGACAATGAGCAGTTCTTC
CDR3: CASSLAGGPDNEQFF

D: .
V: TRBV7-3
J: TRBJ2-6
size: .
DNA: TGTGCCAGCAGCCTCGCAGCCTCTGGGGCCAACGTCCTGACTTTC
CDR3: CASSLAASGANVLTF

D: .
V: TRBV7-7
J: TRBJ2-7
size: few
DNA: TGTGCCAGCAGCCCGGACAGTTCCTACGAGCAGTACTTC
CDR3: CASSPDSSYEQYF

D: .
V: TRBV19
J: TRBJ2-2
size: .
DNA: TGTGCCAGTAGAGGTTCGGGACAGAGCCTCGAAAGGTTGGGGAGGACCGGGGAGCTGTTTTTT
CDR3: CASRGSGQSLERLGRTGELFF

D: TRBD1
V: TRBV6-1
J: TRBJ2-3
size: once
DNA: TGTGCCAGCAGTGCCTTCGACAGGGCCGACCAGGGGCCTTTCACAGATACGCAGTATTTT
CDR3: CASSAFDRADQGPFTDTQYF

D: TRBD1
V: TRBV27
J: TRBJ1-6
size: .
DNA: TGTGCCAGCAGCAGGACTAGCAGGGGGCATAATTCACCCCTCCACTTT
CDR3: CASSRTSRGHNSPLHF